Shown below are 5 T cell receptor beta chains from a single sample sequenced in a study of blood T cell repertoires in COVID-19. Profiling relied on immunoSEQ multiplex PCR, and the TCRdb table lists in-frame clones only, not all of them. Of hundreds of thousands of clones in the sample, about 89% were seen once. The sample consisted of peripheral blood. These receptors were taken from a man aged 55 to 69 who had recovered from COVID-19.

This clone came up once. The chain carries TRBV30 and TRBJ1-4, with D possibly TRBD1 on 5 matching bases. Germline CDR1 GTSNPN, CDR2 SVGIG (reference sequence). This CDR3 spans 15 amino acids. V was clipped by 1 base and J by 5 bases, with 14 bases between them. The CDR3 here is CAWSGATVRNEKLFF. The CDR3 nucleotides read TGTGCCTGGAGTGGAGCGACAGTCCGAAATGAAAAACTGTTTTTT.

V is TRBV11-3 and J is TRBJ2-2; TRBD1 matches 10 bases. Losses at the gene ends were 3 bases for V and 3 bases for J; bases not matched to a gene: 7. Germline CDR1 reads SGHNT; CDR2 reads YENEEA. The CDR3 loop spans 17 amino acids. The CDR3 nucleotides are TGTGCCAGCAGCTTCGGAGTGGGGACAGGGGACACCGGGGAGCTGTTTTTT. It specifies CASSFGVGTGDTGELFF.

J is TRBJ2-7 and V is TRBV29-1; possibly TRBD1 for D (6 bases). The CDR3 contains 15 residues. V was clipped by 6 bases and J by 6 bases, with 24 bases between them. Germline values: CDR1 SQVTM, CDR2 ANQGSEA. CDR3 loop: CSVPASGTTTFEQYF. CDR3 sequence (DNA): TGCAGCGTGCCGGCCTCCGGGACAACGACGTTCGAGCAGTACTTC.

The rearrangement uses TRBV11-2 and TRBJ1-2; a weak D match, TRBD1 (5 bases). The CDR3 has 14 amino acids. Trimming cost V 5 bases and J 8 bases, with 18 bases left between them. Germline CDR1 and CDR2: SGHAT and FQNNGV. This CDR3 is CASSEAGLASGYTF. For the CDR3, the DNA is TGTGCCAGCAGCGAGGCGGGACTAGCGTCGGGCTACACCTTC.

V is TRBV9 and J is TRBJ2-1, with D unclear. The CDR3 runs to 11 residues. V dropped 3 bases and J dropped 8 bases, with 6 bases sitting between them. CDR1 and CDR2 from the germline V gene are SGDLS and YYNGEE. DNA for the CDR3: TGTGCCAGCAGCGCCGAGGATGAGCAGTTCTTC. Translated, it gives CASSAEDEQFF.